This record covers a single TCR beta chain. What it recognizes is unknown. The sample comes from a study of shared clonotypes between healthy human individuals. Study-wide context: The cohort had two women and three men, ages 18 to 49. Each donor contributed plates that comprised three CD4 naive, three CD4 memory, two CD8 naive and one CD8 memory.

The CDR3 sequence is 13 residues long. Per germline, CDR1 MNHEY and CDR2 SVGAGI. With 6 bases removed from V and 4 bases from J, the gap between germline ends came to 12 bases. Points from the study as a whole: Non-shared clonotypes had lower generation probabilities than those shared by all four donors.

Method: immunoSEQ multiplex PCR; TCRdb's copy keeps in-frame clones and lacks some. The table records around 600,000 clones, around 96% of them present only once. Naive CD8 cells lacked CD45RO, underwent positive selection for CCR7 and left out terminally differentiated effector memory CD45RA+ cells. Donors, healthy HIV-negative adults, lacked recent acute infections or vaccinations. The sequencing input was naive CD8+ T cells sorted from blood. The V and J genes are TRBV6-5 and TRBJ1-1; D is ambiguous. The receptor was derived from a woman in her thirties in good health. DNA for the CDR3: TGTGCCAGCAGCCCTGCAGGTGCCACTGAAGCTTTCTTT. Translating it yields CASSPAGATEAFF.